This TCR beta chain originates from a study of T-cell reconstitution after alpha-beta-depleted transplantation in children. Unique molecular identifiers were incorporated during preparation of the TCRbeta library. One entry per CDR3 protein results from TCRdb running MiXCR on the PCR reads. The data show about 500,000 distinct CDR3 sequences, about 33% seen once. CDR1 SQVTM and CDR2 ANQGSEA come from the germline V gene. The CDR3 is made up of 14 amino acids. The V end was cut by 1 base, the J end by 6 bases, with 13 bases between. This clonotype was seen more than once but under ten times. The V and J genes are TRBV29-1 and TRBJ2-1, with TRBD1 as a possible D gene (7 bases). The origin of this receptor is a human donor who donated a stem cell graft to a child with aplastic anemia. Sequences were derived from PBMCs from the stem cell graft donor, sampled from the stem cell graft. The CDR3 is CSVEGPGGGNEQFF. The CDR3 nucleotides are TGCAGCGTTGAAGGGCCAGGGGGAGGCAATGAGCAGTTCTTC.